Following are 4 T cell receptor beta chains from one sample sequenced in a study of OX40 agonist ivuxolimab in advanced cancers. Sequenced by immunoSEQ multiplex PCR; TCRdb stores in-frame clones only, minus some. This repertoire shows about 22,000 clones, 88% found once; its top ten account for 25%. The material was CD4+ or CD8+ T cells sorted from blood, obtained in a trial of the OX40 agonist ivuxolimab. The receptors shown here come from an adult with an advanced solid tumor such as melanoma, head and neck, liver or kidney cancer.

The V call is TRBV7-2, the J call TRBJ2-7; 7 nucleotides match TRBD1. Germline V gene sequence: CDR1 SGHTA, CDR2 FQGNSA. The J segment lost 0 bases and the V segment lost 6 bases, leaving 5 bases of the junction unmatched. This CDR3 is 14 amino acids long. The CDR3 nucleotides read TGTGCCAGCAGTTCGGACAGGAACTCCTACGAGCAGTACTTC. Encoded protein: CASSSDRNSYEQYF.

The rearrangement links TRBV2 to TRBJ2-5; possibly TRBD2 for D (5 bases). Trimming took off 8 bases at V and 2 bases at J, with 9 bases between the two ends. The CDR3 extends over 12 amino acids. Germline V gene sequence: CDR1 SNHLY, CDR2 FYNNEI. The CDR3 nucleotides read TGTGCCAGCCCAGGAGGACAAGAGACCCAGTACTTC. This encodes CASPGGQETQYF.

In this sample, this clone is medium-sized. This chain connects TRBV5-6 to TRBJ2-7; TRBD1 agrees at 10 bases. Trimming at V came to 4 bases and at J to 2 bases, leaving 3 bases not matched to a gene. The CDR3 is 14 amino acids. Germline loops: CDR1 SGHDT, CDR2 YYEEEE. The CDR3 sequence is CASSPGTGAYEQYF. CDR3 nucleotides: TGTGCCAGCAGCCCCGGGACAGGGGCCTACGAGCAGTACTTC. Based on the CDR3 plus reference TRBV5-6 and TRBJ2-7, the full variable domain is DAGVTQSPTHLIKTRGQQVTLRCSPKSGHDTVSWYQQALGQGPQFIFQYYEEEERQRGNFPDRFSGHQFPNYSSELNVNALLLGDSALYLCASSPGTGAYEQYFGPGTRLTVT.

A few counts support this clone. The chain's CDR3 is CASRFEASTNEKLFF. The CDR3 coding sequence is TGTGCCAGCAGATTCGAAGCCTCAACTAATGAAAAACTGTTTTTT. This chain connects TRBV2 to TRBJ1-4; D remains ambiguous. The CDR3 runs 15 residues. Germline V gene lookup returns CDR1 SNHLY and CDR2 FYNNEI. The V gene lost 6 bases and the J gene lost 0 bases, with 11 bases spanning the gap.